The rows below give T cell receptor beta chains drawn from one sample of a study of identical twins. MiXCR, applied by TCRdb to the 5' RACE reads, yields one record per CDR3 protein. This sample carries under 900,000 distinct CDR3 sequences, 15% to 20% of them seen once, and the ten largest clones take around 13%. The same sample was also studied in work on T cells expressing NK-cell markers.

Sequencing was done on a sample of PBMCs. These receptors were collected from a woman aged 18-35 years in good health. CDR3s include the opening cysteine and the closing phenylalanine or tryptophan. A D gene is named only where the DNA matches it firmly. Only part of the rows carry a size: once, few, many, or a class if the clone is expanded.

V gene,D gene,clone size,J gene,CDR3 protein,CDR3 DNA
TRBV15,NA,NA,TRBJ1-2,CATSRGTAEIYYGYTF,TGTGCCACCAGCAGAGGAACGGCAGAGATTTACTATGGCTACACCTTC
TRBV20-1,TRBD1,NA,TRBJ1-2,CSARRDSLFYGYTF,TGCAGTGCTAGGAGGGACAGCCTTTTCTATGGCTACACCTTC
TRBV12-3/TRBV12-4,TRBD2,many,TRBJ2-7,CASSPQTSAEQYF,TGTGCCAGCAGTCCCCAAACTAGCGCCGAGCAGTACTTC
TRBV9,TRBD1,few,TRBJ2-2,CASSRDRPSNTGELFF,TGTGCCAGCAGCCGGGACAGGCCATCGAACACCGGGGAGCTGTTTTTT
TRBV12-3/TRBV12-4,NA,NA,TRBJ2-3,CASIRGTRDTQYF,TGTGCCAGCATTAGGGGGACGCGGGATACGCAGTATTTT
TRBV18,NA,NA,TRBJ2-1,CASSPLSGDYNEQFF,TGTGCCAGCTCACCACTGAGCGGAGACTACAATGAGCAGTTCTTC
TRBV9,NA,few,TRBJ2-3,CASSALALAALPDTQYF,TGTGCCAGCAGCGCCTTAGCCCTGGCGGCTCTCCCAGATACGCAGTATTTT
TRBV5-1,TRBD1,many,TRBJ2-1,CASSFGTGSIDEQFF,TGCGCCAGCAGCTTTGGGACAGGGTCCATCGATGAGCAGTTCTTC
TRBV20-1,NA,few,TRBJ2-7,CSARRRVASNEQYF,TGCAGTGCTAGGCGGCGTGTAGCGTCTAACGAGCAGTACTTC
TRBV27,NA,NA,TRBJ1-1,CASGAGGDTEAFF,TGTGCCAGTGGGGCTGGGGGTGACACTGAAGCTTTCTTT
TRBV5-5,NA,NA,TRBJ1-2,CASKLDHTSSSYGYTF,TGTGCCAGCAAACTGGACCACACTTCCTCGTCCTATGGCTACACCTTC
TRBV5-8,NA,NA,TRBJ2-5,CASSPDRDMANPTQYF,TGTGCCAGCAGCCCTGACCGGGACATGGCCAATCCGACCCAGTACTTC
TRBV20-1,TRBD1,NA,TRBJ1-1,CSAAQGLVEAFF,TGCAGTGCTGCACAGGGGTTGGTTGAAGCTTTCTTT
TRBV12-3/TRBV12-4,NA,many,TRBJ2-5,CASSSRETQYF,TGTGCCAGCAGTTCCCGGGAGACCCAGTACTTC
TRBV11-2,TRBD2,NA,TRBJ2-2,CASSRGGWTGELFF,TGTGCCAGCAGTCGGGGGGGCTGGACCGGGGAGCTGTTTTTT
TRBV4-3,NA,NA,TRBJ2-5,CASSQEAPRGGWAETQYF,TGCGCCAGCAGCCAAGAGGCCCCCAGGGGCGGGTGGGCAGAGACCCAGTACTTC
TRBV6-5,NA,NA,TRBJ1-1,CASSSRQPAGTEAFF,TGTGCCAGCAGTTCACGACAGCCCGCGGGCACTGAAGCTTTCTTT
TRBV20-1,NA,few,TRBJ1-2,CSAKSQGFYGYTF,TGCAGTGCTAAGTCCCAGGGCTTCTATGGCTACACCTTC
TRBV15,TRBD2,few,TRBJ2-2,CATSGRAFTGELFF,TGTGCCACCAGCGGGAGGGCCTTCACCGGGGAGCTGTTTTTT
TRBV6-2/TRBV6-3,NA,NA,TRBJ2-7,CASRTPLYEQYF,TGTGCCAGCAGGACCCCCCTATACGAGCAGTACTTC
TRBV29-1,NA,few,TRBJ2-7,CSVETPHSYEQYF,TGCAGCGTTGAAACCCCCCACAGCTACGAGCAGTACTTC
TRBV5-1,NA,NA,TRBJ2-1,CASGVTSSYNEQFF,TGCGCCAGCGGGGTGACAAGCTCCTACAATGAGCAGTTCTTC
TRBV12-3/TRBV12-4,NA,many,TRBJ1-1,CASSLGEAFF,TGTGCCAGCAGTTTAGGTGAAGCTTTCTTT